Only a few counts were recorded for the clone carrying this T cell receptor beta chain. The data were taken from a study of T cells in Graves' hyperthyroidism and ophthalmopathy. What was amplified from RNA transcripts were TCR beta CDR3 regions. In the first-round RT-PCR of the TCR CDR3, the HTBI primer set was used. TCRdb re-called the multiplex PCR reads with MiXCR, one entry per CDR3 protein. Of a few hundred thousand distinct CDR3 sequences listed, approximately 14% are singletons. In patients aged 18 to 65, hyperthyroidism was newly diagnosed, with duration under 2 months. This CDR3 has 13 residues. Trimming took 4 bases from V and 12 from J; bases not matched to a gene: 5. Germline CDR1 PRHDT, CDR2 FYEKMQ (reference sequence).

This chain joins TRBV13 and TRBJ1-6; 8 bases line up with TRBD1. The source is a woman in her twenties or thirties with Graves' hyperthyroidism. Sequenced sample: blood. The CDR3 coding sequence is TGTGCCAGCAGCTCGAGGACAGGGATACCCCTCCACTTT. It is translated as CASSSRTGIPLHF.